A single sample gave rise to the 10 T cell receptor beta chains below, sequenced in a study of blood T cell repertoires in COVID-19. TCRdb keeps only in-frame clones here, not all; method: immunoSEQ multiplex PCR. The sample comprises roughly 200,000 clones, about 87% of which are singletons, and roughly 2.5% rests with the top ten. The sample comprised peripheral blood. These receptors came from a man aged 35 to 55 with active or convalescent COVID-19.

Only a few counts were recorded for this clone. V gene TRBV19 combines with J gene TRBJ1-1; D is perhaps TRBD1 (5 bases). Trimming left V 7 bases short and J 0 bases short, with 12 bases between. This CDR3 is built from 14 residues. Germline CDR1 reads LNHDA; CDR2 reads SQIVND (reference sequence). The CDR3 spells CASIRTGMNTEAFF. CDR3 in DNA: TGTGCCAGTATACGAACAGGTATGAACACTGAAGCTTTCTTT.

The chain couples TRBV4-3 to TRBJ1-6; TRBD1 matches 7 bases. The CDR3 totals 16 residues. V shed 0 bases, J shed 6 bases, and the junction held 5 bases outside the gene matches. Germline values: CDR1 LGHNA, CDR2 YSLEER. In DNA form, the CDR3 reads TGCGCCAGCAGCCAAGACAGGGGGATAAGTAATTCACCCCTCCACTTT. Amino acid sequence: CASSQDRGISNSPLHF.

The V gene is TRBV29-1, the J gene TRBJ1-5, with 9 positions matching TRBD1. The CDR3 spans 14 residues. The junction had 5 bases not matched to a gene; V was cut back by 5 bases and J by 3 bases. Germline loops: CDR1 SQVTM, CDR2 ANQGSEA. The CDR3 here is CSVRTGETNQPQHF. In DNA, the CDR3 is TGCAGCGTTCGGACAGGGGAAACCAATCAGCCCCAGCATTTT.

The chain is built from TRBV11-3 and TRBJ1-1; D unclear. CDR3 length equals 11 residues. Germline assignment: CDR1 SGHNT and CDR2 YENEEA. V was pared by 5 bases and J by 8 bases, with 9 bases between. The CDR3 loop reads CASSTSEEAFF. The CDR3 nucleotides are TGTGCCAGCAGCACTTCGGAGGAAGCTTTCTTT. The full variable domain, completed using reference TRBV11-3 and TRBJ1-1, is EAGVVQSPRYKIIEKKQPVAFWCNPISGHNTLYWYLQNLGQGPELLIRYENEEAVDDSQLPKDRFSAERLKGVDSTLKIQPAELGDSAVYLCASSTSEEAFFGQGTRLTVV.

This chain joins TRBV7-9 and TRBJ2-4; 9 positions agree with TRBD1. Germline lookup yields CDR1 SEHNR and CDR2 FQNEAQ (reference sequence). V trimming: 4 bases; J trimming: 6 bases; junction bases outside the gene matches: 7. The CDR3 is 15 residues long. CDR3 protein: CASSSDRDRVNIQYF. DNA of the CDR3: TGTGCCAGCAGCTCAGACCGGGACAGGGTAAACATTCAGTACTTC. Looking up the rest from reference TRBV7-9 and TRBJ2-4 gives the full variable domain: DTGVSQNPRHKITKRGQNVTFRCDPISEHNRLYWYRQTLGQGPEFLTYFQNEAQLEKSRLLSDRFSAERPKGSFSTLEIQRTEQGDSAMYLCASSSDRDRVNIQYFGAGTRLSVL.

The chain couples TRBV2 to TRBJ1-1; the D is unclear. V was trimmed by 2 bases and J by 4 bases, leaving 8 bases between them. CDR3 length: 13 residues. Germline CDR1 and CDR2: SNHLY and FYNNEI. CDR3 in DNA: TGTGCCAGCAGTGAAACCGGGTTCACTGAAGCTTTCTTT. It translates to CASSETGFTEAFF.

The chain joins TRBV11-2 to TRBJ1-1; maybe TRBD1 (6 bases). Germline CDR1 is SGHAT and CDR2 is FQNNGV. The CDR3 is made up of 14 amino acids. The V end was cut by 6 bases, the J end by 2 bases, with 13 bases between. The CDR3 spells CASSRQQGNTEAFF. CDR3 sequence (DNA): TGTGCCAGCAGTCGACAACAGGGAAACACTGAAGCTTTCTTT.

This sequence joins TRBV28 and TRBJ1-2; 8 bases agree with TRBD1. The germline gives CDR1 MDHEN, CDR2 SYDVKM. The CDR3 has 11 residues. J was trimmed by 7 bases and V by 10 bases; bases with no gene match: 5. The CDR3, as DNA: TGTGCCACCGCCGACAGGGGTGGCTACACCTTC. Protein sequence: CATADRGGYTF.

The chain joins TRBV28 to TRBJ1-2; tentatively, D is TRBD1 (6 bases). The CDR3 is 14 residues long. V was trimmed by 2 bases and J by 4 bases, leaving 11 bases between them. CDR1 and CDR2 from the germline V gene are MDHEN and SYDVKM. In DNA form, the CDR3 reads TGTGCCAGCAGTTTAGGGGGCTTGGCCTATGGCTACACCTTC. This codes for CASSLGGLAYGYTF.

In DNA form, the CDR3 reads TGTGCCAGTAGTATGCTCGACAGAAATCAGCCCCAGCATTTT. This gives the protein CASSMLDRNQPQHF. The chain employs TRBV19 and TRBJ1-5, with TRBD1 as a possible D gene (5 bases). Trimming stripped 3 bases from V and 4 bases from J, with 10 bases between. Germline CDR1 reads LNHDA; CDR2 reads SQIVND (reference sequence). CDR3 length: 14 residues.